The clone carrying this T cell receptor beta chain has just a few counts. Given a much more abundant clone one base away, this may be a read error. Reverse transcription of 500 to 650 ng total RNA with a constant-region primer produced TCR beta cDNA. ARM-PCR was slightly modified, and three nested multiplex PCR rounds with it gave rise to the TCR beta libraries. Amplification in the first two PCR rounds was performed using TRBV1-TRBV30 forward primers and a C-beta reverse primer for approximately 10 cycles each. One entry per CDR3 protein results from TCRdb running MiXCR on the multiplex PCR reads. This sample has about 100,000 distinct CDR3 sequences, with about two thirds found just once. The record originates from a study of tumor-infiltrating lymphocytes in primary liver carcinoma. Trimming cost V 5 bases and J 6 bases; bases outside gene matches: 5. Germline V gives CDR1 SGHDN, CDR2 FVKESK. The CDR3 totals 13 residues.

The source material, roughly 20-31 mg of unsorted bulk tissue, was used to co-extract RNA and DNA. For each tumor, five separate regions were sampled. This sequence was found in a woman aged 55-75 years with primary liver carcinoma and hepatitis B virus infection. Material: liver tumor tissue from sampling region 2. Regarding subset: tumor region T2, inferior pole. The chain employs TRBV14 and TRBJ1-2; TRBD1 agrees at 8 bases. The CDR3 loop reads CASSFDRGNGYTF. The CDR3 nucleotides are TGTGCCAGCAGCTTTGACAGGGGCAATGGCTACACCTTC.